This TCR beta chain was found in a study of shared clonotypes between healthy human individuals. Study-wide results and limits: Clonotype sharing among donors, it was expected, would be affected by sequencing depth. Among non-shared clonotypes, generation probabilities were lower than among those shared by all four donors.

Notes on this clone: Its target is not known.

The donors, all of them Caucasian adults, lived in Nashville, Tennessee. Germline loops: CDR1 SNHLY, CDR2 FYNNEI. Trimming removed 7 bases at V and 11 bases at J, with 29 bases between. The CDR3 has 16 residues. Clones were sequenced by immunoSEQ multiplex PCR, and TCRdb holds only the in-frame ones, with some missing. The table lists about 2.5 million clones, 85% to 95% of them singletons. The clonotype was recovered from a man between 18 and 35 years old in good health. Some clones in this sample may be carry-over from other donors' samples. The sample consisted of naive CD4+ T cells from PBMCs. The subset was: CD45RA+ positively selected. The chain is built from TRBV2 and TRBJ1-1; D ambiguous. The CDR3 region is CASKKEPAPSDSAAFF. The CDR3 DNA is TGTGCCAGCAAAAAAGAACCGGCCCCCTCTGATTCGGCGGCTTTCTTT.